This TCR beta chain was sequenced for a study of response to subunit inactivated influenza vaccine. Using its own MiXCR run on the RT-PCR reads, TCRdb lists one record per CDR3 protein. The repertoire includes 170,000 or so distinct CDR3 sequences, 9.5% to 12% of them detected once, and roughly 40% sits in the top ten. Findings and caveats of the study: Each seasonal flu vaccination may recruit only limited new T cells, authors suggested.

After removal of 2 bases from V and 6 bases from J, the junction contained 4 bases not matched to a gene. CDR3 length: 15 amino acids. CDR1 is SGHAT, CDR2 FQNNGV, per germline. Details on this clonotype: Antigen: not known.

The material was CD8+ T cells sorted from PBMCs, obtained less than 30 months after vaccination. The J gene is TRBJ2-1, the V gene TRBV11-2; 10 nucleotides match TRBD2. The sequence came from a man aged 45-69 years who received an inactivated influenza vaccine. The DNA for the CDR3 is TGTGCCAGCAGCTTATCTAGCGGGAGTTCCAATGAGCAGTTCTTC. This sequence encodes CASSLSSGSSNEQFF.